The 3 T cell receptor beta chains given below trace back to one sample, sequenced in a study of Ad26.COV2.S vaccination and SARS-CoV-2 variants. The treatment is: over 15 received Ad26.COV2.S at low or high dose, single or two shots; about 5 received placebo; per-sample allocation not given. On day 63 after the first injection, vaccine and placebo recipients gave samples. Generated by immunoSEQ multiplex PCR, the TCRdb table keeps only in-frame clones and is missing some. The sample lists over 400,000 clones; 92% were seen once. The input for sequencing was peripheral blood, taken in a trial of Ad26.COV2.S vaccine versus placebo. The receptor source for this set is a person between 18 and 65 years old who received the Ad26.COV2.S COVID-19 vaccine or a placebo.

This chain connects TRBV5-1 to TRBJ2-1; no reliable D call. V lost 3 bases and J lost 6, with 4 bases in between. The CDR3 length is 11 residues. Looked up from germline, CDR1 is SGHRS and CDR2 is YFSETQ. DNA of the CDR3: TGCGCCAGCAGCTACAGCAATGAGCAGTTCTTC. It translates to CASSYSNEQFF.

The chain uses TRBV6-5 and TRBJ1-2; the D gene is possibly TRBD1 (6 bases). The V end was cut by 2 bases, the J end by 2 bases, with 12 bases between. Per germline, CDR1 MNHEY and CDR2 SVGAGI. The length of the CDR3 is 15 residues. The CDR3 DNA reads as TGTGCCAGCAGTTACGGTCGGGGGCTGAACTATGGCTACACCTTC. It translates to CASSYGRGLNYGYTF.

V and J are TRBV27 and TRBJ2-7; maybe TRBD1 (5 bases). The germline CDR1 and CDR2 sequences are MNHEY and SMNVEV (reference sequence). The V gene lost 5 bases and the J gene lost 4 bases, with 9 bases spanning the gap. The CDR3 runs 12 residues. In DNA form, the CDR3 reads TGTGCCAGCAGTCAAGGGGAATACGAGCAGTACTTC. Translation gives CASSQGEYEQYF.